The rows below give T cell receptor beta chains drawn from one sample of a study of T-cell memory formation after mild COVID-19. TCRdb re-derived calls from the 5' RACE reads in MiXCR, one entry per CDR3 protein. In the table there are about half a million distinct CDR3 sequences, 15% to 20% of which are singletons. Sequenced: PBMCs or a T cell subset sorted from them (not recorded which). The receptors were gathered from an adult woman who had mild COVID-19 (a few samples of this study predate the infection). Cell type and time point are not known. The CDR3 runs from the conserved cysteine through the conserved F or W. A D gene is named only where the DNA matches it firmly. Only some rows state a clone size, as once, few, many or a class for expanded clones.

- few TRBJ2-1 TRBV4-2 CASSPDPGINEQFF TGTGCCAGCAGCCCCGACCCGGGGATCAATGAGCAGTTCTTC
- - TRBJ1-1 TRBV12-3/TRBV12-4 CASSPRTDPMNTEAFF TGTGCCAGCAGTCCGAGGACAGACCCAATGAACACTGAAGCTTTCTTT
TRBD1 - TRBJ2-7 TRBV24-1 CATSDSGTATYEQYF TGTGCCACCAGTGATTCGGGGACAGCAACCTACGAGCAGTACTTC
TRBD1 - TRBJ2-3 TRBV24-1 CATSDDSGTGGRRDTQYF TGTGCCACCAGTGATGATAGCGGGACAGGGGGGAGAAGAGATACGCAGTATTTT
- few TRBJ1-1 TRBV24-1 CATSERRGAEAFF TGTGCCACCAGTGAACGACGGGGAGCTGAAGCTTTCTTT
- few TRBJ2-3 TRBV24-1 CATSDQKAGLSTDTQYF TGTGCCACCAGTGATCAAAAAGCAGGACTAAGCACAGATACGCAGTATTTT
- - TRBJ1-2 TRBV24-1 CATSVDDRLLGYTF TGTGCCACCAGTGTTGACGACAGGTTACTTGGCTACACCTTC
TRBD1 many TRBJ2-7 TRBV5-1 CASSLPGTAVPEQYF TGCGCCAGCAGCCTACCCGGGACAGCCGTCCCCGAGCAGTACTTC
- few TRBJ2-1 TRBV12-3/TRBV12-4 CASSSEISYNEQFF TGTGCCAGCAGCTCAGAAATCAGTTACAATGAGCAGTTCTTC
- - TRBJ1-2 TRBV7-2 CASSLMGRSYTF TGTGCCAGCAGCTTAATGGGACGGAGCTACACCTTC
- few TRBJ2-3 TRBV29-1 CSVEDHGLSTDTQYF TGCAGCGTTGAAGATCATGGACTAAGCACAGATACGCAGTATTTT
- - TRBJ1-4 TRBV3-1 CASSQPTNEKLFF TGTGCCAGCAGCCAACCCACTAATGAAAAACTGTTTTTT
- - TRBJ1-1 TRBV7-9 CASRPPGVNTEAFF TGTGCCAGCAGACCCCCGGGGGTGAACACTGAAGCTTTCTTT
- few TRBJ1-2 TRBV7-8 CASSPGSTNYGYTF TGTGCCAGCAGCCCGGGGTCGACGAACTATGGCTACACCTTC
TRBD1 - TRBJ2-2 TRBV12-5 CASGWTGTGGGELFF TGTGCTAGTGGTTGGACCGGGACAGGGGGCGGGGAGCTGTTTTTT
- - TRBJ2-5 TRBV5-1 CASSLAMGGQETQYF TGCGCCAGCAGCTTGGCCATGGGCGGGCAAGAGACCCAGTACTTC
- - TRBJ2-7 TRBV15 CATSSGSTASYEQYF TGTGCCACCAGCTCCGGGAGCACGGCCTCCTACGAGCAGTACTTC
- few TRBJ2-5 TRBV21-1 CASSTGRLQETQYF TGTGCCAGCAGCACCGGTAGACTTCAAGAGACCCAGTACTTC
TRBD1 - TRBJ1-2 TRBV4-1 CASSQDRGRYGYTF TGCGCCAGCAGCCAAGACAGGGGGCGGTATGGCTACACCTTC
- - TRBJ2-7 TRBV10-3 CATSLKTGNSYEQYF TGTGCCACCTCACTTAAGACAGGTAACTCCTACGAGCAGTACTTC
TRBD1 - TRBJ1-2 TRBV6-5 CASSPDRGNYGYTF TGTGCCAGCAGCCCAGACAGGGGGAACTATGGCTACACCTTC
- - TRBJ1-2 TRBV9 CASSVPGSGYGYTF TGTGCCAGCAGCGTACCAGGGTCAGGCTATGGCTACACCTTC
TRBD1 - TRBJ2-3 TRBV5-6 CASSLGTGIQMQYF TGTGCCAGCAGCTTGGGGACAGGGATTCAGATGCAGTATTTT
TRBD2 - TRBJ2-1 TRBV29-1 CSVEDRAGLAVSYNEQFF TGCAGCGTTGAAGATAGGGCGGGACTAGCGGTCTCCTACAATGAGCAGTTCTTC
- few TRBJ2-2 TRBV12-3/TRBV12-4 CASSLSQGTTGELFF TGTGCCAGCAGTTTAAGCCAGGGGACCACCGGGGAGCTGTTTTTT
- few TRBJ2-1 TRBV11-1 CASSLAETRFEQFF TGTGCCAGCAGCTTAGCGGAAACTAGATTTGAGCAGTTCTTC
TRBD1 few TRBJ2-7 TRBV5-1 CASSLDGDRSYEQYF TGCGCCAGCAGCTTGGACGGGGACAGATCCTACGAGCAGTACTTC
- few TRBJ2-3 TRBV7-3 CASSPHSTDTQYF TGTGCCAGCAGCCCTCACTCCACAGATACGCAGTATTTT
TRBD2 - TRBJ2-5 TRBV2 CASSAGTSGSRMETQYF TGTGCCAGCAGTGCTGGGACTAGCGGGAGTAGAATGGAGACCCAGTACTTC
TRBD2 once TRBJ2-2 TRBV6-5 CASSFSGTSSTGELFF TGTGCCAGCAGTTTTTCCGGGACTAGCAGCACCGGGGAGCTGTTTTTT